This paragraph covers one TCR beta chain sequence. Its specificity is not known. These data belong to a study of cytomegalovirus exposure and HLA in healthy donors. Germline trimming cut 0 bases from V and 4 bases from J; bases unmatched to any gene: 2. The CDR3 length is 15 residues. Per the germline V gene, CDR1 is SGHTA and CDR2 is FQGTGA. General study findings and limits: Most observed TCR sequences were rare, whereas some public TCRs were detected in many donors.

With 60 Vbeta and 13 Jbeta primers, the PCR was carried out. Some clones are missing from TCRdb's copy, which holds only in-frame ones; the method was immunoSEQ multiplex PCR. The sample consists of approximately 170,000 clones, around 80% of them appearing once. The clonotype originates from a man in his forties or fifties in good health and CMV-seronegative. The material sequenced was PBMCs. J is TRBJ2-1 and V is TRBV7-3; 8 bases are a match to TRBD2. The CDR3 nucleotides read TGTGCCAGCAGCTTAACTAGCGGGACGTACAATGAGCAGTTCTTC. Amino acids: CASSLTSGTYNEQFF.